This T cell receptor beta chain was sequenced in a study of T-cell reconstitution after alpha-beta-depleted transplantation in children. General study findings and limits: Roughly two months post-transplant, alpha-beta T cells reportedly originated from several hundred graft clones that had expanded. Recipient T cells and thymic progenitors that survived gave rise to the high TCRbeta diversity observed at day 60 in some patients. Diversity and T-cell counts at one year after transplant derived mostly from new T cells.

CDR3 length equals 14 residues. V lost 0 bases, J lost 0 bases, and 9 bases lay in between. Looked up from germline, CDR1 is GTSNPN and CDR2 is SVGIG (reference sequence). Of note for this clonotype: Its antigen is unidentified.

Using unique molecular identifiers, the investigators prepared the TCRbeta library. MiXCR, applied by TCRdb to the PCR reads, yields one record per CDR3 protein. The sample lists around 490,000 distinct CDR3 sequences, around 10% occurring once. The rearrangement links TRBV30 to TRBJ2-7; D is possibly TRBD2 (6 bases). The sequence derives from a female patient between 2 and 15 years old who had a stem cell transplant for aplastic anemia, so the T cells may come from the graft donor. Specimen: PBMCs, mostly from graft donor cells, collected 180 days after TCRalphabeta/CD19-depleted stem cell transplant. In nucleotides, the CDR3 is TGTGCCTGGAGTGTGAGCGGGTCCTCCTACGAGCAGTACTTC. This gives the protein CAWSVSGSSYEQYF.